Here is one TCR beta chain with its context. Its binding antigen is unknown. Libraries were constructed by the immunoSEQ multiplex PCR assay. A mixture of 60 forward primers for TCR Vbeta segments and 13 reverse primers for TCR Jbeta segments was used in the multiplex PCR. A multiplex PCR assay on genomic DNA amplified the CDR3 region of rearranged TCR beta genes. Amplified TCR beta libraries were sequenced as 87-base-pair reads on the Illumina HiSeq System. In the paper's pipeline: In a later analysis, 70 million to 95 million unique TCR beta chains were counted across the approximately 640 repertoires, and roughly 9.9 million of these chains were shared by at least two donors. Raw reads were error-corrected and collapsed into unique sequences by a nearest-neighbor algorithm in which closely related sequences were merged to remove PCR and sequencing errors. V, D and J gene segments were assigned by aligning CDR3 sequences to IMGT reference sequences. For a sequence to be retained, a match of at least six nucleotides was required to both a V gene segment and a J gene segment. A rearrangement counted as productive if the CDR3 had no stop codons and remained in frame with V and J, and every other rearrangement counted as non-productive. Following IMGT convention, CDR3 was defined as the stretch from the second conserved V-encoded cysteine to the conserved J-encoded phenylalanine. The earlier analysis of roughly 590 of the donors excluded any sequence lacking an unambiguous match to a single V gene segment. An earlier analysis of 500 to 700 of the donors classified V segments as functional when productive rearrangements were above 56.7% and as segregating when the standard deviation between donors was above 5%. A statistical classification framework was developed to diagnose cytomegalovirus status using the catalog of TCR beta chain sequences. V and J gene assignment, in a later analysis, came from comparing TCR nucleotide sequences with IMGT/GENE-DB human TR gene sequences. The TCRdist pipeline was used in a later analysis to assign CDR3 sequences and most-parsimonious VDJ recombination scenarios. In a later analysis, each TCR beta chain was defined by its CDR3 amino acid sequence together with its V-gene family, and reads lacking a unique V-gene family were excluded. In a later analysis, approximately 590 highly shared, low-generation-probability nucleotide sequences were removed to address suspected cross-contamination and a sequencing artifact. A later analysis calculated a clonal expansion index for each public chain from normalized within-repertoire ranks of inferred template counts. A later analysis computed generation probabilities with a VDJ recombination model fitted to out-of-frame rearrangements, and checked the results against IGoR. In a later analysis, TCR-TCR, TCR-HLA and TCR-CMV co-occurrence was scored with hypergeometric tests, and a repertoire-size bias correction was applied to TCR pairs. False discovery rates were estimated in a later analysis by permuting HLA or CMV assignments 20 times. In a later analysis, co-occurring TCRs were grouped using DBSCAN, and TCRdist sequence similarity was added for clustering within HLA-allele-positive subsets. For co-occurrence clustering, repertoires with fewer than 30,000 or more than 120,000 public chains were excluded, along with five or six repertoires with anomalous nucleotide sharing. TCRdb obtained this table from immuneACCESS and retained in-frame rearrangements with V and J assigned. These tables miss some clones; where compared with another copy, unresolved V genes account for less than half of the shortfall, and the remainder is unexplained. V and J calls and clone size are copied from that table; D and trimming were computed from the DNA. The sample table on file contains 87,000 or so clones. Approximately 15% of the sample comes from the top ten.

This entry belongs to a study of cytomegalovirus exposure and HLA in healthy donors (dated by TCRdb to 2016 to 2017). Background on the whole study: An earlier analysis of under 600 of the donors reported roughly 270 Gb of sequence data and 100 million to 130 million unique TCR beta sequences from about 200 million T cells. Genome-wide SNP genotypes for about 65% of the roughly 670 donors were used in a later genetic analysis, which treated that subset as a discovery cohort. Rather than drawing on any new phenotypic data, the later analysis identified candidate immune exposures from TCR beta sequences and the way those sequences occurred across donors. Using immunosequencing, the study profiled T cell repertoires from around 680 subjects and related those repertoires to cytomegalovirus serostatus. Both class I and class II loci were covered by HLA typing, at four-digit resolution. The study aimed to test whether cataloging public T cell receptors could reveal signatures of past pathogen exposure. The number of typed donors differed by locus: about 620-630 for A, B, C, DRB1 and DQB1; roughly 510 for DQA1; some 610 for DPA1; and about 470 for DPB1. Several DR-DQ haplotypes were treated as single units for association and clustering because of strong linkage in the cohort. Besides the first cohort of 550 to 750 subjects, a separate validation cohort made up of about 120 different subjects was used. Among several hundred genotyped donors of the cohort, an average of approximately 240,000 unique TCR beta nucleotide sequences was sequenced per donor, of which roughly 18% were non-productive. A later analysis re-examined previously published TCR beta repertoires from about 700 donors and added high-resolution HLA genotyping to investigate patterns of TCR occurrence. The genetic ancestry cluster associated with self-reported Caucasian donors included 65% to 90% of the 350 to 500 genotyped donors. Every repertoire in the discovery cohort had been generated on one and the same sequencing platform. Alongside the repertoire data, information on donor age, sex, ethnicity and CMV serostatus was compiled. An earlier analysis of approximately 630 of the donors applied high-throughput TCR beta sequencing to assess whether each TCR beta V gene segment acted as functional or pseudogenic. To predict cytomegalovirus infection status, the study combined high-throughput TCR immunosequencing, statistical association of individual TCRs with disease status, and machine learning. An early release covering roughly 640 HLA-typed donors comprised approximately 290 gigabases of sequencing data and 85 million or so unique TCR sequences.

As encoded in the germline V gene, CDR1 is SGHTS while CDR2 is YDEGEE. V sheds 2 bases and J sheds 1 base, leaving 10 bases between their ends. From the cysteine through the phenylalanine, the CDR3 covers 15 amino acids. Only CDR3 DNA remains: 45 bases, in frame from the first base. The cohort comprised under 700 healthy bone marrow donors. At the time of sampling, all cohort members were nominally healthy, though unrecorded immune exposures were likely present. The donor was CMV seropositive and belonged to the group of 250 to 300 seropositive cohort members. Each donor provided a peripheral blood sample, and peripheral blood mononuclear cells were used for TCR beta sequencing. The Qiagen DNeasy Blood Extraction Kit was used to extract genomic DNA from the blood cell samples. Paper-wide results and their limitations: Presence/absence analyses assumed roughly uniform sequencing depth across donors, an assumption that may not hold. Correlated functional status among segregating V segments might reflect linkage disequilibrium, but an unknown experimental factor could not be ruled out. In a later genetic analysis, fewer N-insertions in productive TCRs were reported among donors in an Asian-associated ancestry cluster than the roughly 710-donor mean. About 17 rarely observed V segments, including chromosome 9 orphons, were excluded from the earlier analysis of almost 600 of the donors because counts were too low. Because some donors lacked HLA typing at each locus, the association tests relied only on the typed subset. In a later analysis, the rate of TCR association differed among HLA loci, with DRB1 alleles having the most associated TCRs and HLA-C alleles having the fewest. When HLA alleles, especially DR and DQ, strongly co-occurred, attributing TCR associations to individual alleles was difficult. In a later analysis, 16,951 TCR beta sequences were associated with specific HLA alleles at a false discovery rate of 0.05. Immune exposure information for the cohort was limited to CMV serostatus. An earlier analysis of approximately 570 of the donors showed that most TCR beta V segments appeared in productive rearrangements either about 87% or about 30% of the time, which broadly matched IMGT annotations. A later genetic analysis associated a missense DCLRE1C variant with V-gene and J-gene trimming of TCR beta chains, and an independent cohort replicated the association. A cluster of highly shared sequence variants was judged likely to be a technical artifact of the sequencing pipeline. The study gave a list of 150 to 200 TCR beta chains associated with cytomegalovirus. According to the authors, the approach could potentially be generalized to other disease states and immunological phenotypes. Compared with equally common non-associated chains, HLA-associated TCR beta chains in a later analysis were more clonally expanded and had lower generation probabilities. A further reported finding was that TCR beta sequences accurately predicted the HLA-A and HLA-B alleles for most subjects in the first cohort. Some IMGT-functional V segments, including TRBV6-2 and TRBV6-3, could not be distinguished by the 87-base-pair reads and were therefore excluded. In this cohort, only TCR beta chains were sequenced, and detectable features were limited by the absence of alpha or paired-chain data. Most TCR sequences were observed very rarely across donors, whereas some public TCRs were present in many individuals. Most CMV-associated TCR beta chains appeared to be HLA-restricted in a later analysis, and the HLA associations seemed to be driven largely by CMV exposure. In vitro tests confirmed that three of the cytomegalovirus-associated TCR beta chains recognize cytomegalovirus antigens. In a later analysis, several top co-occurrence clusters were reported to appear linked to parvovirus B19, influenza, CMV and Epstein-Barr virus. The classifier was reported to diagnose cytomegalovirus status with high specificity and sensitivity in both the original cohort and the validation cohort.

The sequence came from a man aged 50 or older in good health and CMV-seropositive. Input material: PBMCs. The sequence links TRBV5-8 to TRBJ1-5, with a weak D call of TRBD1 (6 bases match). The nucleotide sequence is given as TGTGCCAGCAGCTTTGGGGGACACAGCAATCAGCCCCAGCATTTT. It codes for CASSFGGHSNQPQHF.